This T cell receptor beta chain was captured in a study of cytomegalovirus exposure and HLA in healthy donors. Study outcomes and limitations: Most TCR sequences were seen very rarely across donors, but some public TCRs occurred in many. Among the CMV-associated chains, three were confirmed in vitro as specific for CMV antigens. 164 TCR beta chains were listed as cytomegalovirus-associated. Reportedly, diagnosis of cytomegalovirus status by the classifier showed high specificity and sensitivity.

In germline, CDR1 is MDHEN, CDR2 SYDVKM. The CDR3 length is 13 residues. V was pared by 1 base and J by 8 bases, with 8 bases between. Note on this clone: The antigen is undetermined.

TCRdb's copy holds only in-frame clones and misses some; the assay was immunoSEQ multiplex PCR. The repertoire holds more than 200,000 clones, with less than 95% as singletons. The receptor was isolated from a woman in her thirties in good health and CMV-seronegative. What was sequenced was PBMCs. The rearrangement uses TRBV28 and TRBJ1-4; D gene uncertain. Here the CDR3 reads CASSLLKSEKLFF. The DNA for the CDR3 is TGTGCCAGCAGTTTATTGAAGAGCGAAAAACTGTTTTTT.